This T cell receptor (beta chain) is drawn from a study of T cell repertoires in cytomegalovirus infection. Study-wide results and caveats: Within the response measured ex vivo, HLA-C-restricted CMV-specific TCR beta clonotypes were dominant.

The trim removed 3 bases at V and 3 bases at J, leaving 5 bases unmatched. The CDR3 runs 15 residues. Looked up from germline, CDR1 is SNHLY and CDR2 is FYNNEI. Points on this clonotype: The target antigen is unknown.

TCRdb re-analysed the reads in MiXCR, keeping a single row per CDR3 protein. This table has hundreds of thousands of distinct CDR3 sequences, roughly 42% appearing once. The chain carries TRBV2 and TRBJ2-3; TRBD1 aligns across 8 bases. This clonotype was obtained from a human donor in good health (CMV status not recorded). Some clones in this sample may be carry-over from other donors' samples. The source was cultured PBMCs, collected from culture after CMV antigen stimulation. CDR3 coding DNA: TGTGCCAGCAGTGACCACAGGGGGGTGACAGATACGCAGTATTTT. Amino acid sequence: CASSDHRGVTDTQYF.